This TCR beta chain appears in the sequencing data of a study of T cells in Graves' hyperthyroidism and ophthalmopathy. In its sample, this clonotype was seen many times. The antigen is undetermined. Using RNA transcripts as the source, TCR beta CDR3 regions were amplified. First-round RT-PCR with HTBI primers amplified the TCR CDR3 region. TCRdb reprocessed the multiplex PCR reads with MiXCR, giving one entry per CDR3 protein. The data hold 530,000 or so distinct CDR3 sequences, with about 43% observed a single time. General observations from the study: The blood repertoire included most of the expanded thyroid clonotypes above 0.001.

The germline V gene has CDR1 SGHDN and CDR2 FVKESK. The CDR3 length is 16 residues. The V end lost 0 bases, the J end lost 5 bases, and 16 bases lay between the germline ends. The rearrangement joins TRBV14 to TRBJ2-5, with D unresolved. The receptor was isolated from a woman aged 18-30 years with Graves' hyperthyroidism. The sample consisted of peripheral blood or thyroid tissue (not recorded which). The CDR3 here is CASSQDKVVPGETQYF. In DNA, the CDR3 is TGTGCCAGCAGCCAAGATAAGGTGGTGCCGGGTGAGACCCAGTACTTC.